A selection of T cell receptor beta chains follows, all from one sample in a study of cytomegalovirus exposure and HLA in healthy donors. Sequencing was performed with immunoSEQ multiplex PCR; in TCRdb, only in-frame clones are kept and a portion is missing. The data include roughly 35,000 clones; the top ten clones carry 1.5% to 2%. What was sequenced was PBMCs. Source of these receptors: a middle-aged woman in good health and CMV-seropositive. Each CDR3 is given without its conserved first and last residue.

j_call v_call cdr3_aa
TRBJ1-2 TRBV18 ASSPMGQGAESYT
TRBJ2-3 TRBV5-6 ASLQGNTDTQY
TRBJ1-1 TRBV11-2 ASSLGGQNRNTEAF
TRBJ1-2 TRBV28 ASNGGPSYGYT
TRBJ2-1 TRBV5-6 ASSYIGGNEQF
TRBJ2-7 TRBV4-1 ASSHAGARSYEQY
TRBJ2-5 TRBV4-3 ASSQVGGETQY
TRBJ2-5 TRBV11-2 ASSLALGAGGRGETQY
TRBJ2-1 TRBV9 ASSAEGGRDNEQF
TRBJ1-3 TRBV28 ASSLPGQGGSNTIY
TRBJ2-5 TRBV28 ASSLATGGVYRETQY
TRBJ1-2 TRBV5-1 ASSSPGGLDGYT
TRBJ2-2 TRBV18 ASSPWGLAGVRSGELF
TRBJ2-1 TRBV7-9 ASSRLEYNEQF
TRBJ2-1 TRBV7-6 ASSSSPGGNSYNEQF
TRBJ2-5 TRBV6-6 ASTPSGYQETQY
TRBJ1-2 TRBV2 ASSERGQGKFGYT
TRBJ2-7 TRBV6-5 ASSPGTSGYEQY
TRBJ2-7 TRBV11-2 ASSTGQNLEQY
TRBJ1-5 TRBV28 ASSFPGRGQPQH
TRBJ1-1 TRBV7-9 ASSPGGLEAF
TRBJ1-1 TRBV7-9 ASSLGTGGYAEAF
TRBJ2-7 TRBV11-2 ASSDNPYEQY
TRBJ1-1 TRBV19 ASGRGRNTEAF
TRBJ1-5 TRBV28 ASTSGARPQH
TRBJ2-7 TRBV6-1 ASSDPGTGYYEQY
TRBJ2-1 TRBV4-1 ASSLGLANNNEQF
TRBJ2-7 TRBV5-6 ASSKTGTSGSYEQY
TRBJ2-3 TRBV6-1 ASSVSSGGPTDTQY
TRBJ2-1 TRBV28 ASNTPSGRTNEQF
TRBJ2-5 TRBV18 ASSEFMRIVVDETQY
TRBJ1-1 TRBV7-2 ASSPGQGMGNTEAF
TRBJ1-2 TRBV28 ASSPSQGVIHYGYT
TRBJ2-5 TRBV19 ASSIVRGETQY
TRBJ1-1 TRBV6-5 ATSSPGRQAF
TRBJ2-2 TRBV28 ASSILAGGPNTGELF
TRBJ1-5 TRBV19 ASGGQGGNQPQH
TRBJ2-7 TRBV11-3 ASSLEGLTKTYEQY
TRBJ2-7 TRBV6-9 ASSSPRTGGGRSSYEQY
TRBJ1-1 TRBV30 AWSVSRRGTEAF
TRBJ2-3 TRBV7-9 ASSFGGQSTDTQY